This is a list of T cell receptor beta chains from one sample in a study of memory CD4+ T cells and cytomegalovirus serostatus. Profiled with immunoSEQ multiplex PCR; TCRdb holds only in-frame clones, not every one. Of about 96,000 clones in the sample, roughly 80% were seen once. Sequencing was carried out using memory CD4+ T cells from blood. The receptors were sampled from an adult in good health and CMV-seropositive. The CDR3 runs from the conserved cysteine through the conserved F or W. D genes are given only for firm matches. Clone size is stated in some rows and not others, as once, few, many or a class when expanded.

>TRBD1|TRBJ1-2|TRBV7-2|NA
CASSLGQGGYGYTF
TGTGCCAGCAGCTTAGGACAGGGCGGCTATGGCTACACCTTC
>TRBD1|TRBJ2-3|TRBV19|NA
CASSKGVTGGADTQYF
TGTGCCAGTAGTAAGGGAGTGACAGGGGGGGCAGATACGCAGTATTTT
>NA|TRBJ1-3|TRBV7-8|NA
CASSLQSSGNTIYF
TGTGCCAGCAGCTTGCAGAGCTCTGGAAACACCATATATTTT
>TRBD1|TRBJ1-4|TRBV7-2|NA
CASSSWTGGDNEKLFF
TGTGCCAGCAGCTCGTGGACAGGGGGGGACAATGAAAAACTGTTTTTT
>NA|TRBJ1-2|TRBV28|NA
CASTGENYGYTF
TGTGCCAGCACGGGGGAAAACTATGGCTACACCTTC
>TRBD2|TRBJ2-2|TRBV2|NA
CASRGSSGFNTGELFF
TGTGCCAGCAGGGGCTCTAGCGGTTTTAACACCGGGGAGCTGTTTTTT
>NA|TRBJ2-5|TRBV5-6|NA
CASRRQGSVETQYF
TGTGCCAGCCGCCGTCAGGGGTCCGTGGAGACCCAGTACTTC
>NA|TRBJ2-3|TRBV2|few
CASSRQGIDTQYF
TGTGCCAGCAGCAGGCAGGGGATAGATACGCAGTATTTT
>NA|TRBJ2-5|TRBV6-1|NA
CATSERHATQYF
TGTGCTACTTCGGAGCGGCACGCGACCCAGTACTTC
>NA|TRBJ2-5|TRBV15|NA
CATSRDNSPGETQYF
TGTGCCACCAGCAGAGATAACTCCCCCGGGGAGACCCAGTACTTC
>NA|TRBJ2-7|TRBV7-8|NA
CASSFGTTSYEQYF
TGTGCCAGCAGCTTCGGAACGACCTCCTACGAGCAGTACTTC
>NA|TRBJ1-4|TRBV7-2|NA
CASSSQANEKLFF
TGTGCCAGCAGCTCCCAGGCTAATGAAAAACTGTTTTTT
>NA|TRBJ2-1|TRBV30|NA
CAWSVRAGRYNEQFF
TGTGCCTGGAGTGTAAGGGCAGGGAGATACAATGAGCAGTTCTTC
>TRBD1|TRBJ1-5|TRBV27|NA
CASSRDRGQPQHF
TGTGCCAGCAGTCGAGACAGGGGTCAGCCCCAGCATTTT
>NA|TRBJ2-5|TRBV28|NA
CASSHSRHPQETQYF
TGTGCCAGCAGCCACTCCCGTCATCCCCAAGAGACCCAGTACTTC
>NA|TRBJ2-6|TRBV6-5|NA
CASSNAGANVLTF
TGTGCCAGCAGTAACGCTGGGGCCAACGTCCTGACTTTC
>TRBD1|TRBJ2-7|TRBV5-1|NA
CASSWGGTGGAYEQYF
TGCGCCAGCAGCTGGGGGGGGACAGGGGGCGCCTACGAGCAGTACTTC
>NA|TRBJ2-3|TRBV2|NA
CASSARADTQYF
TGTGCCAGCAGTGCCCGGGCGGATACGCAGTATTTT
>TRBD1|TRBJ2-5|TRBV5-4|NA
CASSVQGAGETQYF
TGTGCCAGCAGCGTTCAGGGGGCTGGGGAGACCCAGTACTTC
>NA|TRBJ2-7|TRBV5-8|NA
CASSLYAGAGGEQYF
TGTGCCAGCAGCTTGTACGCAGGGGCGGGTGGCGAGCAGTACTTC
>NA|TRBJ2-5|TRBV7-9|NA
CASSLGSSHQETQYF
TGTGCCAGCAGCTTAGGGTCTAGTCACCAAGAGACCCAGTACTTC
>NA|TRBJ2-1|TRBV21-1|NA
CASRKGEGRDTGNEQFF
TGTGCCAGCAGGAAGGGGGAGGGCCGGGATACGGGGAATGAGCAGTTCTTC
>TRBD2|TRBJ2-1|TRBV19|NA
CASSPGLAGDNEQFF
TGTGCCAGTAGTCCCGGACTAGCGGGAGACAATGAGCAGTTCTTC
>NA|TRBJ2-5|TRBV5-6|once
CASSLPPQETQYF
TGTGCCAGCAGCTTGCCCCCCCAAGAGACCCAGTACTTC
>TRBD2|TRBJ2-1|TRBV5-1|few
CASSQAPGLEMYEQFF
TGCGCCAGCAGCCAAGCGCCGGGACTAGAAATGTATGAGCAGTTCTTC
>NA|TRBJ1-1|TRBV19|NA
CASSMNRDTEAFF
TGTGCCAGTAGTATGAACAGGGACACTGAAGCTTTCTTT
>NA|TRBJ1-1|TRBV7-9|NA
CASSFYQADTEAFF
TGTGCCAGCAGCTTTTACCAAGCGGACACTGAAGCTTTCTTT
>NA|TRBJ2-7|TRBV5-6|NA
CASSFGPQGAYEQYF
TGTGCCAGCAGTTTCGGGCCACAGGGTGCCTACGAGCAGTACTTC
>NA|TRBJ2-7|TRBV29-1|NA
CSAGTGLSSYEQYF
TGCAGCGCCGGGACGGGACTGAGCTCCTACGAGCAGTACTTC
>NA|TRBJ2-2|TRBV19|NA
CASSPRTHTGELFF
TGTGCCAGTAGTCCCCGGACCCACACCGGGGAGCTGTTTTTT
>NA|TRBJ2-7|TRBV6-5|NA
CASMAGSYEQYF
TGTGCCAGCATGGCGGGCTCCTACGAGCAGTACTTC
>NA|TRBJ2-1|TRBV7-2|once
CASSVAIRYNEQFF
TGTGCCAGCAGCGTGGCGATACGCTACAATGAGCAGTTCTTC
>NA|TRBJ2-7|TRBV7-9|NA
CASSRIDRRPYEQYF
TGTGCCAGCAGTCGGATTGACAGGAGGCCCTACGAGCAGTACTTC
>NA|TRBJ2-1|TRBV2|few
CASSYQTRSNEQFF
TGTGCCAGCAGTTACCAGACTCGGTCGAATGAGCAGTTCTTC
>TRBD2|TRBJ2-4|TRBV29-1|NA
CSVEAAGVAGIQYF
TGCAGCGTTGAAGCAGCGGGAGTTGCGGGAATTCAGTACTTC
>NA|TRBJ1-2|TRBV27|once
CASSLGRGYGYTF
TGTGCCAGCAGTTTGGGTAGGGGGTACGGCTACACCTTC
>NA|TRBJ1-3|TRBV5-5|NA
CASSLDRDSTGNTIYF
TGTGCCAGCAGCTTGGACAGGGATTCTACTGGAAACACCATATATTTT
>NA|TRBJ1-1|TRBV6-5|once
CASSPRGGIAFF
TGTGCCAGCAGCCCGCGGGGGGGAATAGCTTTCTTT
>NA|TRBJ2-7|TRBV6-5|NA
CASSPGYYEQYF
TGTGCCAGCAGCCCAGGGTACTACGAGCAGTACTTC
>NA|TRBJ1-4|TRBV23-1|NA
CASSQPGRRNEKLFF
TGCGCCAGCAGTCAGCCGGGGAGGAGAAATGAAAAACTGTTTTTT
>TRBD2|TRBJ2-7|TRBV6-1|NA
CASSVGTSNSGEQYF
TGTGCCAGCAGTGTCGGGACTAGTAATTCGGGCGAGCAGTACTTC
>NA|TRBJ1-2|TRBV27|NA
CASSFRGDGYTF
TGTGCCAGCAGTTTCAGGGGCGATGGCTACACCTTC
>NA|TRBJ1-2|TRBV19|NA
CASSIDRRYGYTF
TGTGCCAGTAGTATAGACAGGCGCTATGGCTACACCTTC
>NA|TRBJ2-2|TRBV28|NA
CASSFASNTGELFF
TGTGCCAGCAGTTTTGCTTCGAACACCGGGGAGCTGTTTTTT
>NA|TRBJ1-1|TRBV5-6|NA
CASSLLTAYEAFF
TGTGCCAGCAGCTTACTGACGGCGTATGAAGCTTTCTTT
>TRBD2|TRBJ2-7|TRBV10-3|NA
CAIREGLAGEYEQYF
TGTGCCATCAGGGAGGGACTAGCGGGAGAATACGAGCAGTACTTC